The 2 T cell receptor beta chains reported below all come from one sample, sequenced in a study of blood T cell repertoires in COVID-19. The method was immunoSEQ multiplex PCR; TCRdb's version includes in-frame clones alone and lacks a portion of them. The table records 300,000 to 400,000 clones, more than 75% of them present only once. The material sequenced was peripheral blood. The origin of the receptors is a woman aged 55-69 years with COVID-19, enrolled during active disease.

The chain carries TRBV15 and TRBJ2-2; 7 bases map to TRBD2. The trim removed 3 bases at V and 0 bases at J, leaving 4 bases unmatched. The CDR3 totals 16 residues. The germline gives CDR1 LNHNV, CDR2 YYDKDF (reference sequence). The CDR3 coding sequence is TGTGCCACCAGCAGGGGGGGGACTTCGAACACCGGGGAGCTGTTTTTT. This codes for CATSRGGTSNTGELFF.

The chain joins TRBV28 to TRBJ2-1; a possible D gene is TRBD1 (6 bases). CDR1 and CDR2 (germline): MDHEN, SYDVKM. The CDR3 length is 15 residues. V was clipped by 5 bases and J by 4 bases, with 15 bases between them. The DNA for the CDR3 is TGTGCCAGCAGTCTGGACAGTAGAAAATACAATGAGCAGTTCTTC. Translated, it gives CASSLDSRKYNEQFF. Full variable domain (rest looked up from reference TRBV28 and TRBJ2-1): DVKVTQSSRYLVKRTGEKVFLECVQDMDHENMFWYRQDPGLGLRLIYFSYDVKMKEKGDIPEGYSVSREKKERFSLILESASTNQTSMYLCASSLDSRKYNEQFFGPGTRLTVL.